The rows below give T cell receptor beta chains drawn from one sample of a study of shared clonotypes between healthy human individuals. Sequencing used immunoSEQ multiplex PCR; TCRdb keeps in-frame clones, though not all of them. The data hold a few million clones, with around 94% observed a single time. The sequenced sample was naive CD4+ T cells sorted from blood. These receptors originate from a man between 18 and 35 years old in good health. Both conserved end residues are part of each CDR3. Fields, in order: clone size, D gene, V gene, J gene, CDR3 DNA, CDR3 protein. D genes are given only for firm matches. The listing skips clone size in some rows; elsewhere it reads once, few, many or a size class.

>NA|NA|TRBV30|TRBJ1-3
TGTGCCTGGAGCATCAAGACAGGCTCTGGAAACACCATATATTTT
CAWSIKTGSGNTIYF
>NA|NA|TRBV7-9|TRBJ1-6
TGTGCCAGCAGCTGGGGGGATAATTCACCCCTCCACTTT
CASSWGDNSPLHF
>NA|NA|TRBV9|TRBJ2-7
TGTGCCAGCAGCGTAGAGGAGACGGCGTATACCTACGAGCAGTACTTC
CASSVEETAYTYEQYF
>NA|NA|TRBV19|TRBJ1-1
TGTGCCAGTAGTATAGGAGTTATGAACACTGAAGCTTTCTTT
CASSIGVMNTEAFF
>NA|NA|TRBV2|TRBJ2-7
TGTGCCAGCAAGGGCAGTAAGGATTACGAGCAGTACTTC
CASKGSKDYEQYF
>NA|TRBD1|TRBV27|TRBJ2-4
TGTGCCAGCAGACACAGGGGGCTGGACATTCAGTACTTC
CASRHRGLDIQYF
>few|TRBD1|TRBV10-1|TRBJ1-1
TGCGCCAGCAGTGAGGATTGGACAGGGCGTGAAGCTTTCTTT
CASSEDWTGREAFF
>NA|TRBD2|TRBV7-3|TRBJ2-3
TGTGCCAGCAGGAGCGGACTAGCGGAAGATACGCAGTATTTT
CASRSGLAEDTQYF
>NA|NA|TRBV28|TRBJ1-4
TGTGCCAGCAGCGTCACGGCAGGGTCGGAAAAACTGTTTTTT
CASSVTAGSEKLFF
>NA|NA|TRBV19|TRBJ2-2
TGTGCCAGTAGTATTTATAAGGACCTGGGGACCGGGGAGCTGTTTTTT
CASSIYKDLGTGELFF
>NA|NA|TRBV5-4|TRBJ2-6
TGTGCCAGCAGCTTTGGACAGCCCGGGGCCAACGTCCTGACTTTC
CASSFGQPGANVLTF
>once|TRBD1|TRBV6-6|TRBJ1-2
TGTGCCAGCAAACAGGACAGGGCTAACGGCTACACCTTC
CASKQDRANGYTF
>NA|NA|TRBV23-1|TRBJ2-7
TGCGCCAGCAGTCGAGCAGGCATAAAGGTTGTCGACGAGCAGTACTTC
CASSRAGIKVVDEQYF
>NA|TRBD2|TRBV5-1|TRBJ2-3
TGCGCCAGCAGCTCGACTAGCGGGGCGAGCACAGATACGCAGTATTTT
CASSSTSGASTDTQYF
>NA|NA|TRBV29-1|TRBJ2-5
TGCAGCGTAGACGGCCCCCAAGAGACCCAGTACTTC
CSVDGPQETQYF
>NA|NA|TRBV2|TRBJ1-4
TGTGCCAGCAGTGCAACACAGGGTAGGAATGAAAAACTGTTTTTT
CASSATQGRNEKLFF
>NA|NA|TRBV6-5|TRBJ2-1
TGTGCCAGCAGTTACTCGGCGGGAAGATACAATGAGCAGTTCTTC
CASSYSAGRYNEQFF
>once|NA|TRBV5-1|TRBJ2-3
TGCGCCAGCAGCTCTTTGGACGGGGACCTGAGAACGCAGTATTTT
CASSSLDGDLRTQYF
>NA|NA|TRBV5-4|TRBJ2-2
TGTGCCAGCAGCTCCGGGGAAGCTCTAGTGAACACCGGGGAGCTGTTTTTT
CASSSGEALVNTGELFF
>NA|TRBD1|TRBV28|TRBJ1-6
TGTGCCAGCATTCCCCCAGGGGGCCGAAATTCACCCCTCCACTTT
CASIPPGGRNSPLHF
>NA|TRBD1|TRBV12-5|TRBJ2-7
TGTGCTAGTGGTACCGCGTCGGGACAGGGAACCTACGAGCAGTACTTC
CASGTASGQGTYEQYF
>NA|TRBD1|TRBV6-1|TRBJ2-1
TGTGCCAGCAGTGCGTCGGGGACAGTTACTGGGGAGCAGTTCTTC
CASSASGTVTGEQFF
>once|TRBD1|TRBV2|TRBJ1-2
TGTGCCAGCAGAAAACAGGGGGCGAGCGGCTACACCTTC
CASRKQGASGYTF
>NA|NA|TRBV2|TRBJ2-7
TGTGCCAGCACCCAAGGGACCTCTCGCGCCTACGAGCAGTACTTC
CASTQGTSRAYEQYF
>NA|NA|TRBV2|TRBJ2-7
TGTGCCAGCAGTGAACGACAGGCCCTCACCTACGAGCAGTACTTC
CASSERQALTYEQYF
>NA|TRBD2|TRBV7-6|TRBJ2-3
TGTGCCAGCAGCTTAGGTGGACTCTGGACTAGCGCAGCTAGCACAGATACGCAGTATTTT
CASSLGGLWTSAASTDTQYF
>NA|NA|TRBV11-2|TRBJ1-2
TGTGCCAGCAGCTTAGACGGGGCTGCTAACTATGGCTACACCTTC
CASSLDGAANYGYTF
>NA|NA|TRBV6-4|TRBJ1-5
TGTGCCAGCAGTGAAGAAGTTAACCAGCCCCAGCATTTT
CASSEEVNQPQHF
>NA|NA|TRBV28|TRBJ1-5
TGTGCCAGCAGTTTAACGACCCCTAACAATCAGCCCCAGCATTTT
CASSLTTPNNQPQHF
>NA|TRBD1|TRBV5-1|TRBJ1-5
TGCGCCAGCAGCAGGACAGGGGGAAGCAATCAGCCCCAGCATTTT
CASSRTGGSNQPQHF
>once|TRBD1|TRBV28|TRBJ1-6
TGTGCCAGCAGCCCCCCAGGGGGAGGGAATTCACCCCTCCACTTT
CASSPPGGGNSPLHF
>NA|TRBD2|TRBV5-4|TRBJ2-5
TGTGCCAGCAGCTTTGCTAGCGGGGGGAGGGAGACCCAGTACTTC
CASSFASGGRETQYF
>NA|TRBD1|TRBV10-3|TRBJ2-2
TGTGCCATCAGCCTCCAGGGGGATCCCACCGGGGAGCTGTTTTTT
CAISLQGDPTGELFF
>NA|NA|TRBV30|TRBJ2-7
TGTGCCTGGATGGGGAACTGGTGGTTTTCCTACGAGCAGTACTTC
CAWMGNWWFSYEQYF
>NA|NA|TRBV7-2|TRBJ2-7
TGTGCCAGCCGGCCCCCCGGGAACTACGAGCAGTACTTC
CASRPPGNYEQYF
>NA|NA|TRBV15|TRBJ1-1
TGTGCCACCAGCAGAGACCGGGGGCCCACTGAAGCTTTCTTT
CATSRDRGPTEAFF
>NA|TRBD1|TRBV5-1|TRBJ2-7
TGCGCCAGCAGCTCGGGACAGGCCCACTCCTACGAGCAGTACTTC
CASSSGQAHSYEQYF
>NA|TRBD1|TRBV5-4|TRBJ2-7
TGTGCCAGCAGCAGCGCCGGGACAGGGTTATACGAGCAGTACTTC
CASSSAGTGLYEQYF
>NA|NA|TRBV5-6|TRBJ1-2
TGTGCCAGCAGCTTGGTAGGGATCGCCGATGGCTACACCTTC
CASSLVGIADGYTF
>NA|TRBD2|TRBV9|TRBJ2-5
TGTGCCAGCAGCGTAGCCGGGACTAGCGGGACGGAGACCCAGTACTTC
CASSVAGTSGTETQYF
>NA|NA|TRBV27|TRBJ2-6
TGTGCCAGCAGTTTAGGGGTGGGCTCTGGGGCCAACGTCCTGACTTTC
CASSLGVGSGANVLTF
>NA|NA|TRBV10-2|TRBJ2-7
TGCGCCAGTAGATTGGGACCTTTTAACTACGAGCAGTACTTC
CASRLGPFNYEQYF
>NA|TRBD1|TRBV28|TRBJ1-3
TGTGCCAGCAGTTCGGGGACAGGGAGAGGAAACACCATATATTTT
CASSSGTGRGNTIYF